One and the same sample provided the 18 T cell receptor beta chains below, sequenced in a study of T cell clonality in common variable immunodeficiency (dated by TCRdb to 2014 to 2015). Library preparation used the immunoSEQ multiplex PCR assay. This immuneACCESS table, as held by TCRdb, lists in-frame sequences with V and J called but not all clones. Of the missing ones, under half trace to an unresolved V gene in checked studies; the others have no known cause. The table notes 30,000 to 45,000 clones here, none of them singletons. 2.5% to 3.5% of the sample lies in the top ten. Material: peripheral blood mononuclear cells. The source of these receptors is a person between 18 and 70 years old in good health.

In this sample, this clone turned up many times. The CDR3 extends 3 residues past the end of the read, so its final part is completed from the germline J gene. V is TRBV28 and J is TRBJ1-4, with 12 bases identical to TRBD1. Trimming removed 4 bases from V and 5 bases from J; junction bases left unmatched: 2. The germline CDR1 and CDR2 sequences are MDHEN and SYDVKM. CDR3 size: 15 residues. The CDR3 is CASSWDRGRNEKLFF. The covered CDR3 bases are TGTGCCAGCAGTTGGGACAGGGGGCGGAATGAAAAA.

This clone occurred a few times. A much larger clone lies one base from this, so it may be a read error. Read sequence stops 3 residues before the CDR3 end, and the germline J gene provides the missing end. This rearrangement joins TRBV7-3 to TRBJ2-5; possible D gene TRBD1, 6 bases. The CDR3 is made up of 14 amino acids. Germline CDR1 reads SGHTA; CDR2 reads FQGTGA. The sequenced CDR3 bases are TGTGCCAGCAGGGCAGGGGCGAGCACAGATACC. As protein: CASRAGASTDT. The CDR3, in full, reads CASRAGASTDTQYF.

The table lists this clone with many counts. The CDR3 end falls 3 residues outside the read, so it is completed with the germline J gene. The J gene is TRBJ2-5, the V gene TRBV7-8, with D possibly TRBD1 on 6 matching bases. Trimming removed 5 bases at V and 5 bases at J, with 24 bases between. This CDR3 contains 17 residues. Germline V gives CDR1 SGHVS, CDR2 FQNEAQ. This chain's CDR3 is CASSLRTVGRVVETQYF. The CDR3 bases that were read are TGTGCCAGCAGCCTCCGGACAGTAGGAAGAGTCGTGGAGACC. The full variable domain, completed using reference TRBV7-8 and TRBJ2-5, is GAGVSQSPRYKVAKRGQDVALRCDPISGHVSLFWYQQALGQGPEFLTYFQNEAQLDKSGLPSDRFFAERPEGSVSTLKIQRTQQEDSAVYLCASSLRTVGRVVETQYFGPGTRLLVL.

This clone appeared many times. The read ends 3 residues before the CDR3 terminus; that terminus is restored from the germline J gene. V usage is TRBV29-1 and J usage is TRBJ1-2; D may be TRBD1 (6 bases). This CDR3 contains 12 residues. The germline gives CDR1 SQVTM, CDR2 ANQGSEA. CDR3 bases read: TGCAGCGTTGGCGGGGGGCAAGGCGGC. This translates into CSVGGGQGG. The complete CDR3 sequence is CSVGGGQGGYTF.

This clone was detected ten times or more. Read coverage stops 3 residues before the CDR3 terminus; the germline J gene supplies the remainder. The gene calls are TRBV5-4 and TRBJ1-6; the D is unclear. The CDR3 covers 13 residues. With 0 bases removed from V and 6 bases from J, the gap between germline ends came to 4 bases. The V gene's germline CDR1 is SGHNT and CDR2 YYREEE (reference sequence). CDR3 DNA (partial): TGTGCCAGCAGCTTGGAGCTTAATTCACCC. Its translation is CASSLELNSP. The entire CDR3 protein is CASSLELNSPLHF.

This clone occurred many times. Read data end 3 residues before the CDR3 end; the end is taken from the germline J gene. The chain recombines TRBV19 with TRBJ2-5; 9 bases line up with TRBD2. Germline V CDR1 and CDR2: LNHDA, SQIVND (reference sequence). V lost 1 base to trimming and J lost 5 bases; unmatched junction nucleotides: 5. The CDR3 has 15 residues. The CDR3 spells CASSIASGTRETQYF. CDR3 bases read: TGTGCCAGTAGTATAGCTAGCGGGACCCGCGAGACC.

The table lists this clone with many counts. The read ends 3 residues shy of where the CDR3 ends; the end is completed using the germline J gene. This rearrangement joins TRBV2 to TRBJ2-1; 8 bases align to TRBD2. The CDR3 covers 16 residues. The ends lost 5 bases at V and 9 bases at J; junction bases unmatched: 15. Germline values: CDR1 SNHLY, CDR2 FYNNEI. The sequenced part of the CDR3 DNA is TGTGCCAGCAGTTATCCGGGACTAGTAAAGGCCGGTGAG. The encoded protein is CASSYPGLVKAGE. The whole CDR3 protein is CASSYPGLVKAGEQFF.

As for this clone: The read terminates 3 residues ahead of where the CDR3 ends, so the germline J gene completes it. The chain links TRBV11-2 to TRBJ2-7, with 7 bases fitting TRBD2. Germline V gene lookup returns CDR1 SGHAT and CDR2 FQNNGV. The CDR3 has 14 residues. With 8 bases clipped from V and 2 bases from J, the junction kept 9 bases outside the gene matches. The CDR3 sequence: CASGGGAGPYEQYF. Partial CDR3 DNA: TGTGCCAGCGGAGGAGGAGCGGGGCCCTACGAG.

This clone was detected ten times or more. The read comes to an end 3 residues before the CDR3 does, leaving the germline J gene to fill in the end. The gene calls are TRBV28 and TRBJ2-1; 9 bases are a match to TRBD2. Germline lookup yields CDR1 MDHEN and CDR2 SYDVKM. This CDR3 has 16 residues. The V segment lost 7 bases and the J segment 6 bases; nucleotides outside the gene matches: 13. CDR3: CASTPSQGLASNEQFF. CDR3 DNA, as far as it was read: TGTGCCAGCACCCCATCCCAGGGACTAGCTAGCAATGAG.

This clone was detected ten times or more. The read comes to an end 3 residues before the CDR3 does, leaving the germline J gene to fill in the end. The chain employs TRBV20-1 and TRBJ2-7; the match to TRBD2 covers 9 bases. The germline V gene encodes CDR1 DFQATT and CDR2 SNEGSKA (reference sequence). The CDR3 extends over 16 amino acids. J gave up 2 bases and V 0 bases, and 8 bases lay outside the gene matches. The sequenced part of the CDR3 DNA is TGCAGTGCTAGAGAAATCCGGACTAGCGATACCTACGAG. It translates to CSAREIRTSDTYE. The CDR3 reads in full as CSAREIRTSDTYEQYF.

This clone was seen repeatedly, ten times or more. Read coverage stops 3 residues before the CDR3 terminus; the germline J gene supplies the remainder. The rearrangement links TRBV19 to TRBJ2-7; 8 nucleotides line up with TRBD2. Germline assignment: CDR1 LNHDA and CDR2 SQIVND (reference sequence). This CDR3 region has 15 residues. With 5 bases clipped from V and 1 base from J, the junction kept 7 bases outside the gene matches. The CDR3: CASSLTSVTSYEQYF. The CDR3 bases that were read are TGTGCCAGTAGTTTGACTAGCGTAACGTCCTACGAG.

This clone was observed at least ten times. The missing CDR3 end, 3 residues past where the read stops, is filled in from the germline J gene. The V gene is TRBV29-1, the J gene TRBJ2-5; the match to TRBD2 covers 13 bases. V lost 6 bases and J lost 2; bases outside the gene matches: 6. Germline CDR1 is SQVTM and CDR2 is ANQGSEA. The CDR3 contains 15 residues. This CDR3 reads CSVHGLAGVQETQYF. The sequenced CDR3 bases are TGCAGCGTCCACGGACTAGCGGGAGTACAAGAGACC.

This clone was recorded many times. The CDR3 spells CASSPEGNYGYTF. CDR3 bases read: TGTGCCAGCTCACCAGAGGGCAACTATGGC. The genes are TRBV18 and TRBJ1-2; D remains unclear. Read data end 3 residues before the CDR3 end; the end is taken from the germline J gene. Trimming removed 2 bases from V and 2 bases from J, with 6 bases in between. The CDR3 length is 13 residues. CDR1 KGHSH and CDR2 LQKENI come from the germline V gene.

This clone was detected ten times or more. The CDR3 is CSASPRVGETQYF. Incomplete CDR3 DNA: TGCAGTGCTAGTCCCCGGGTCGGGGAGACC. The J gene is TRBJ2-5, the V gene TRBV20-1; D not resolved. Read sequence stops 3 residues before the CDR3 end, and the germline J gene provides the missing end. Germline CDR1 DFQATT, CDR2 SNEGSKA (reference sequence). V gave up 3 bases and J gave up 5 bases, with 13 bases separating them. This CDR3 region has 13 residues.

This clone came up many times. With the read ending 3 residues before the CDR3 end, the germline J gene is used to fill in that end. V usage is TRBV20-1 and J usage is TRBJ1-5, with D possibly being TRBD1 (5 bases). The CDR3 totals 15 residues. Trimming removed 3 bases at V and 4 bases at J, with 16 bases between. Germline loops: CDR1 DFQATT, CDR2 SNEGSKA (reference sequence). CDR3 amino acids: CSASPGVSGNQPQHF. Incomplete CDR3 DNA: TGCAGTGCTAGTCCGGGGGTTAGTGGAAATCAGCCC.

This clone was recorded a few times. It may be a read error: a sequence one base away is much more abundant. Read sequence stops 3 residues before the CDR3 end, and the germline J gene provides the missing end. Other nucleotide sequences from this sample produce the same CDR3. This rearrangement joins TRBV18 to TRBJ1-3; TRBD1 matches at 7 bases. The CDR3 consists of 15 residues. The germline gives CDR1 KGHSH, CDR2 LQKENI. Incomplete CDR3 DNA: TGTGCCAGCTCACCCGGACAGGACTCTGGAAACACA. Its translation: CASSPGQDSGNT. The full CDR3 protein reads CASSPGQDSGNTIYF.

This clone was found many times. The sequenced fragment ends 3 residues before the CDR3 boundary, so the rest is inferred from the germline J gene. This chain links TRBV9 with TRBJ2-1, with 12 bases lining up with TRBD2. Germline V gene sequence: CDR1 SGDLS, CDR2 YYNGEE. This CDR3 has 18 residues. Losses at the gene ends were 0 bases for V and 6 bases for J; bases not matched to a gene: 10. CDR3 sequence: CASSVAASGRDSANEQFF. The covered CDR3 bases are TGTGCCAGCAGCGTAGCCGCTAGCGGGAGGGACTCAGCCAATGAG.

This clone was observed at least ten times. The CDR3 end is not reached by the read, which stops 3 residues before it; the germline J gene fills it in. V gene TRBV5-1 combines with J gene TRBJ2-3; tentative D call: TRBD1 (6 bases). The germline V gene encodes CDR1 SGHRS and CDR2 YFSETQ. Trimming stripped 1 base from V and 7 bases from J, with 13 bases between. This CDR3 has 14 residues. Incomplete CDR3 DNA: TGCGCCAGCAGCTTGACAGGGCTCCCCAATACG. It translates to CASSLTGLPNT. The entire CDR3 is CASSLTGLPNTQYF.